One and the same sample provided the 14 T cell receptor beta chains below, sequenced in a study of regulatory T cells in long-lasting Graves disease. Time point defined: newly diagnosed GD, antithyroid drugs for less than 3 months. Following extraction of RNA from PBMCs, that RNA was used to make the TCR library. CDR3-region Arm-PCR and iRepertoire HTBI primers produced the TCR beta libraries. TCRdb fed the multiplex PCR reads into MiXCR, producing one record per CDR3 protein. The sample has over 450,000 distinct CDR3 sequences; more than 10% are singletons. The sample also formed part of further work on T cells in Graves' hyperthyroidism and ophthalmopathy.

This specimen consisted of peripheral blood mononuclear cells (PBMCs), obtained at new diagnosis, from a patient treated with antithyroid drugs. The receptors originated from a woman aged 30 to 39 with Graves disease.

J is TRBJ2-3 and V is TRBV29-1; TRBD2 might be the D (6 bases). Germline assignment: CDR1 SQVTM and CDR2 ANQGSEA. This CDR3 is 13 amino acids long. Deletions cut 5 bases from V and 2 bases from J, with 11 bases between. The CDR3 bases are TGCAGCGTTAAGACTAGATTCACAGATACGCAGTATTTT. This encodes CSVKTRFTDTQYF.

The chain is built from TRBV6-5 and TRBJ2-3; TRBD1 matches at 7 bases. Trimming cost V 0 bases and J 2 bases; bases outside gene matches: 2. This CDR3 contains 15 residues. Germline assignment: CDR1 MNHEY and CDR2 SVGAGI. The CDR3 region has the DNA TGTGCCAGCAGTTACTCTCAGGGGGTCACAGATACGCAGTATTTT. It codes for CASSYSQGVTDTQYF.

This clonotype occurred many times. The V call is TRBV29-1, the J call TRBJ1-3; D gene uncertain. This CDR3 is 12 amino acids long. With 5 bases removed from V and 4 bases from J, the gap between germline ends came to 9 bases. Germline lookup yields CDR1 SQVTM and CDR2 ANQGSEA. CDR3 in DNA: TGCAGCGTTCTGGAAGGCGGAAACACCATATATTTT. Residues: CSVLEGGNTIYF.

The gene calls are TRBV9 and TRBJ2-2; the match to TRBD2 covers 16 bases. The CDR3 consists of 19 residues. Germline trimming cut 3 bases from V and 5 bases from J; bases unmatched to any gene: 10. The germline gives CDR1 SGDLS, CDR2 YYNGEE. CDR3 coding DNA: TGTGCCAGCAGCGCCTCCGGGACTAGCGGGAGGGAGGGGACCGGGGAGCTGTTTTTT. This sequence encodes CASSASGTSGREGTGELFF.

This clonotype has at least ten counts. This rearrangement joins TRBV30 to TRBJ1-5; D call uncertain. In germline, CDR1 is GTSNPN, CDR2 SVGIG (reference sequence). Deletions cut 0 bases from V and 10 bases from J, with 13 bases between. This CDR3 comprises 13 residues. The CDR3 loop reads CAWSVLNSQPQHF. The CDR3, as DNA: TGTGCCTGGAGTGTACTTAATAGTCAACCCCAGCATTTT.

This clonotype was observed many times. The CDR3 loop reads CASSLAAGGRADTQYF. The CDR3 DNA sequence: TGTGCCAGCAGCTTAGCCGCGGGAGGGAGGGCAGATACGCAGTATTTT. The V gene is TRBV7-2, the J gene TRBJ2-3; the match to TRBD2 covers 9 bases. Germline V gene sequence: CDR1 SGHTA, CDR2 FQGNSA. Trimming at V came to 0 bases and at J to 4 bases, leaving 5 bases not matched to a gene. The CDR3 runs 16 residues.

This chain links TRBV18 with TRBJ2-7; 9 positions match TRBD1. V dropped 5 bases and J dropped 0; count of bases not matched to a gene: 5. Looked up from germline, CDR1 is KGHSH and CDR2 is LQKENI. The CDR3 covers 15 residues. CDR3 loop: CASSSTGGNSYEQYF. DNA for the CDR3: TGTGCCAGCTCATCGACAGGGGGAAACTCCTACGAGCAGTACTTC.

This clonotype appeared many times. The chain couples TRBV6-5 to TRBJ2-1, with 9 bases fitting TRBD1. V was clipped by 2 bases and J by 2 bases; unmatched bases: 4. CDR3 length: 16 amino acids. CDR1 and CDR2 from the germline V gene are MNHEY and SVGAGI. The CDR3 DNA is TGTGCCAGCAGTTACACCGGGACAGGGACCTACAATGAGCAGTTCTTC. Translating it yields CASSYTGTGTYNEQFF.

This chain uses TRBV9 with TRBJ1-4, with 7 nucleotides matching TRBD1. V shed 1 base and J 2 bases; nucleotides not matched to a gene: 2. CDR3 size: 15 residues. CDR1 is SGDLS, CDR2 YYNGEE, per germline. In nucleotides, the CDR3 is TGTGCCAGCAGCGTAACAGGGGTTACTAATGAAAAACTGTTTTTT. This gives the protein CASSVTGVTNEKLFF.

Many counts were recorded for this clonotype. The chain employs TRBV7-2 and TRBJ1-5, with 8 bases matching TRBD1. Germline V gene data show CDR1 as SGHTA and CDR2 as FQGNSA. This CDR3 has 16 amino acids. V trimming: 5 bases; J trimming: 5 bases; junction bases outside the gene matches: 11. The CDR3 coding sequence is TGTGCCAGCAGCGCCAGGGCAGGGGGCAATGATCAGCCCCAGCATTTT. This gives the protein CASSARAGGNDQPQHF.

This clonotype occurred many times. The chain combines TRBV11-2 with TRBJ1-3, with D possibly matching TRBD1 (5 bases). CDR1 and CDR2 from the germline V gene are SGHAT and FQNNGV. This CDR3 has 14 amino acids. V lost 7 bases, J lost 2 bases, and 12 bases lay in between. The CDR3 sequence: CASKLPGTGNTIYF. The CDR3 nucleotides are TGTGCCAGCAAGTTACCAGGGACTGGAAACACCATATATTTT.

The V call is TRBV19, the J call TRBJ2-3, with D perhaps matching TRBD2 (6 bases). The CDR3 is made up of 13 amino acids. The germline V gene encodes CDR1 LNHDA and CDR2 SQIVND (reference sequence). In DNA form, the CDR3 reads TGTACATCCGGGAGAGATGGCACAGATACGCAGTATTTT. It specifies CTSGRDGTDTQYF.

On this clonotype: A much larger clone differs by one base, so this may be a read error. This likely comes from a read error, as the CDR3 has no conserved phenylalanine or tryptophan at its end. The V and J genes are TRBV6-1 and TRBJ2-5; maybe TRBD1 (5 bases). Trimming left V 7 bases short and J 5 bases short, with 8 bases between. Germline V gives CDR1 MNHNS, CDR2 SASEGT. The CDR3 sequence is 11 residues long. Here the CDR3 reads CASKDSETQYL. Here the CDR3 DNA reads TGTGCCAGCAAAGACAGTGAGACCCAGTACCTC.

This clonotype has ten or more counts. CDR3 protein: CASSIYPPQLNQPQHF. The CDR3 nucleotides read TGTGCCAGCAGTATTTACCCCCCCCAGCTCAATCAGCCCCAGCATTTT. The V and J genes are TRBV27 and TRBJ1-5, with D uncertain. This CDR3 region has 16 residues. V lost 5 bases and J lost 3, with 17 bases in between. Germline V lookup: CDR1 MNHEY, CDR2 SMNVEV (reference sequence).